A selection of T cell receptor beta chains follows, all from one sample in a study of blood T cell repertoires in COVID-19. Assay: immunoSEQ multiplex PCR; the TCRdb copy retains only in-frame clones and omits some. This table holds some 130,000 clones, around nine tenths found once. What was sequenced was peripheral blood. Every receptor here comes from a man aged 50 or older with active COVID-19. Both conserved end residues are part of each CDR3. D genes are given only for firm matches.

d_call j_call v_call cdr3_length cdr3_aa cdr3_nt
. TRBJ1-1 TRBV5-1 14 CASSSTGLNTEAFF TGCGCCAGCAGCAGCACAGGGTTAAACACTGAAGCTTTCTTT
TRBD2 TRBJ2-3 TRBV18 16 CASSPPLAGTTDTQYF TGTGCCAGCTCACCACCTCTAGCGGGAACCACAGATACGCAGTATTTT
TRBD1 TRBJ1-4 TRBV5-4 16 CASSEGQGATNEKLFF TGTGCCAGCAGCGAAGGACAGGGCGCAACTAATGAAAAACTGTTTTTT
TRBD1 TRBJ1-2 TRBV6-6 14 CASSTGDRAYGYTF TGTGCCAGCAGTACGGGGGACAGGGCCTATGGCTACACCTTC
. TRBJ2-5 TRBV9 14 CASSPGRTQGTQYF TGTGCCAGCAGCCCGGGGAGGACTCAGGGGACCCAGTACTTC
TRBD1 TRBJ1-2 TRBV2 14 CAGKPGQGRRGYTF TGTGCCGGAAAACCGGGACAGGGGAGACGTGGCTACACCTTC
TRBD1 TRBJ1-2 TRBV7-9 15 CASSLEDRGTYGYTF TGTGCCAGCAGCTTAGAGGACAGGGGGACCTATGGCTACACCTTC
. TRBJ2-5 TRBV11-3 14 CASSLTGVRETQYF TGTGCCAGCAGCCTAACCGGGGTTCGGGAGACCCAGTACTTC
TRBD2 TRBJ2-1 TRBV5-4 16 CASSPTSGGSYNEQFF TGTGCCAGCAGCCCGACTAGCGGGGGCTCCTACAATGAGCAGTTCTTC
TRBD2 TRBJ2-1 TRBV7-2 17 CASGPSGAGAPWNEQFF TGTGCCAGTGGTCCAAGTGGCGCGGGAGCGCCTTGGAATGAGCAGTTCTTC
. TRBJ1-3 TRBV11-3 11 CASSFGNTIYF TGTGCCAGCAGCTTCGGGAACACCATATATTTT